These T cell receptor beta chains were read from a single sample in a study of glioma-infiltrating T cells. TCRdb re-derived calls from the multiplex PCR reads in MiXCR, one entry per CDR3 protein. Here the sample spans under 200,000 distinct CDR3 sequences, 32% being singletons. What was sequenced was glioma tissue, nonneoplastic brain tissue, or PBMCs (not recorded which). The receptors derive from a human donor with low-grade glioma or glioblastoma, undergoing nonglioma brain surgery, or in good health (not recorded which). CDR3s include the opening cysteine and the closing phenylalanine or tryptophan. Each record gives: clone size, V gene, J gene, D gene, CDR3 DNA, CDR3 protein. The D gene is left open where the match is weak. Clone size is not always given. Where it is, it says once, few, many or a class for expanded clones.

>NA|TRBV27|TRBJ2-7|NA
TGTGCCAGCAGTTTATCTTTCTCCTACGAGCAGTACTTC
CASSLSFSYEQYF
>NA|TRBV12-3/TRBV12-4|TRBJ1-1|TRBD1
TGTGCCAGCAGTTTAACCGGACAGGGGGGCACTGAAGCTTTCTTT
CASSLTGQGGTEAFF
>many|TRBV27|TRBJ2-7|NA
TGTGCCAGCAGTTTTGGGGAAGCCTACGAGCAGTACTTC
CASSFGEAYEQYF
>NA|TRBV29-1|TRBJ2-3|NA
TGCAGCGTTATAGGCAGTTTAACAGATACGAAGTATTTT
CSVIGSLTDTKYF
>few|TRBV12-3/TRBV12-4|TRBJ2-2|NA
TGTGCCAGCAGTGCGGACAGGAACACCGGGGAGCTGTTTTTT
CASSADRNTGELFF
>many|TRBV4-1|TRBJ2-5|NA
TGCGCCAGCAGCCAAGAACGAACCGGGACCCAGTACTTC
CASSQERTGTQYF
>NA|TRBV5-1|TRBJ2-3|TRBD2
TGCGCCAGCAGCTTGGGCTCTAGCGGGAGGGCAGATACGCAGTATTTT
CASSLGSSGRADTQYF
>many|TRBV19|TRBJ1-5|NA
TGTGCCAGTAGTTTATCGGGGGAACAGCCCCAGCATTTT
CASSLSGEQPQHF
>many|TRBV5-4|TRBJ2-7|NA
TGTGCCAGCAGCCGCCGGGGGACCTCTGGCGAGCAGTACTTC
CASSRRGTSGEQYF
>many|TRBV20-1|TRBJ1-2|NA
TGCAGTGCTAGAGCGAATGGCTACACCTTC
CSARANGYTF
>NA|TRBV7-9|TRBJ1-2|NA
TGTGCCAGCAGCTTAGGGGGTAAGGATGGCTACACCTTC
CASSLGGKDGYTF
>NA|TRBV29-1|TRBJ2-2|TRBD1
TGCAGCGTTGTGACCGTGACAGGGGGAACCGGGGAGCTGTTTTTT
CSVVTVTGGTGELFF
>NA|TRBV20-1|TRBJ1-1|NA
TGCAGTGCTAGATATTGTTTCACTGAAGCTTTCTTT
CSARYCFTEAFF
>many|TRBV7-9|TRBJ2-7|NA
TGTGCCAGCAGCGATTCTAGGGGCGAGCAGTACTTC
CASSDSRGEQYF
>many|TRBV4-1|TRBJ2-5|NA
TGCGCCAGCAGCCAAGGACACCTACAAGAGACCCAGTACTTC
CASSQGHLQETQYF
>many|TRBV6-1|TRBJ2-7|TRBD2
TGTGCCAGCAACCTCCCTAGCGGGCTCAGTGGCGAGCAGTACTTC
CASNLPSGLSGEQYF
>NA|TRBV14|TRBJ1-5|NA
TGTGACAGCAGCCTGGAAAGGTTAAGAAATCAGCCCCAGCATTTT
CDSSLERLRNQPQHF
>many|TRBV27|TRBJ2-7|NA
TGTGCCAGCAGTTTAAGCGGCGGAACCTACGAGCAGTACTTC
CASSLSGGTYEQYF
>once|TRBV7-2|TRBJ2-5|TRBD2
TGTGCCAGCAGCTTCCGGACTAGCGGGGCGTACCAAGAGACCCAGTACTTC
CASSFRTSGAYQETQYF
>many|TRBV7-9|TRBJ2-1|NA
TGTGCCTCCCCTCGGGGTAGTCTTCCGGGATTAGGATATCAGCAGTTCTTC
CASPRGSLPGLGYQQFF
>many|TRBV19|TRBJ2-7|NA
TGTGCCAGTAGTATAACCCGGGACACCTACGAGCAGTACTTC
CASSITRDTYEQYF
>many|TRBV5-1|TRBJ2-3|NA
TGCGCCAGCAGCTTGGCCGGAAAGGGCACAGATACGCAGTATTTT
CASSLAGKGTDTQYF
>NA|TRBV12-3/TRBV12-4|TRBJ2-3|NA
TGTGCCAACGCTTTGGGCGGGTTTTCAGATACGCAGTATTTT
CANALGGFSDTQYF
>many|TRBV6-2/TRBV6-3|TRBJ2-1|TRBD2
TGTGCCAGCAGAGAATATAAGCGGGAGAGCTCCTACAATGAGCAGTTCTTC
CASREYKRESSYNEQFF
>NA|TRBV20-1|TRBJ2-1|TRBD1
TGCAGTGCCAGCTCACCGCGGGACAGGGACCACGAGCAGTTCTTC
CSASSPRDRDHEQFF
>NA|TRBV7-2|TRBJ1-4|NA
TGTGCCAGCAGCTTAGAGGCAGGACCCCATGCGAGGGTGTTTTTT
CASSLEAGPHARVFF
>many|TRBV6-1|TRBJ1-1|NA
TGTGCCAGCAGTTATGGGGGATTGAACACTGAAGCTTTCTTT
CASSYGGLNTEAFF
>many|TRBV28|TRBJ1-4|NA
TGTGCCAGCGAACCGGGGGGAGATGAAAAACTGTTTTTT
CASEPGGDEKLFF
>many|TRBV6-1|TRBJ2-7|NA
TGTGCCAGCAGCCGGATAGTTGGACTCTACGAGCAGTACTTC
CASSRIVGLYEQYF
>once|TRBV6-2/TRBV6-3|TRBJ1-2|NA
TGTGTTAGCAGTTACTCATGGGATTCCTATGGCTACACCTTC
CVSSYSWDSYGYTF
>NA|TRBV6-1|TRBJ2-3|NA
TGTGCCAGCCGACGGGACAACACAGCAGATACGCAGTATTTT
CASRRDNTADTQYF
>many|TRBV12-3/TRBV12-4|TRBJ1-2|NA
TGTGCCAGCAGTTTACAGGGGCGCGGCTACACCTTC
CASSLQGRGYTF
>NA|TRBV12-3/TRBV12-4|TRBJ2-2|NA
TGTGCCAGCACCCAGGGAGGGGGGACCGGGGAGCTGTTTTTT
CASTQGGGTGELFF
>NA|TRBV4-3|TRBJ1-2|NA
TGCGCCAGCAGCCAGGGTCGGGGGCAGGACTATGGCTACACCTTC
CASSQGRGQDYGYTF
>many|TRBV6-2/TRBV6-3|TRBJ2-7|NA
TGTGCCAGCAGCCCTATACCCTACGAGCAGTACTTC
CASSPIPYEQYF
>many|TRBV7-9|TRBJ2-1|TRBD1
TGTGCCAGCAGCCCCTTCAGGGGGCGCCGCTCCTACAATGAGCAGTTCTTC
CASSPFRGRRSYNEQFF
>once|TRBV7-2|TRBJ2-3|NA
TGTGCCAGCAGCTTAGCCCTTCCTACCCTCACAGATACGCAGTATTTT
CASSLALPTLTDTQYF
>many|TRBV18|TRBJ2-1|TRBD2
TGTGCCAGCTCACCTCCTAGCGGGAGCCCCTACAATGAGCAGTTCTTC
CASSPPSGSPYNEQFF
>many|TRBV28|TRBJ2-7|NA
TGTGCCAGCAGTTTCCCTTACAGGGTATACGAGCAGTACTTC
CASSFPYRVYEQYF
>many|TRBV20-1|TRBJ1-5|NA
TGCAGTGCTAGGTTGAGCAATCAGCCCCAGCATTTT
CSARLSNQPQHF
>few|TRBV12-3/TRBV12-4|TRBJ2-7|TRBD2
TGTGCCAGCAGTATGGGACTAGCGGGAGGAGACTACGAGCAGTACTTC
CASSMGLAGGDYEQYF
>many|TRBV20-1|TRBJ1-1|TRBD1
TGCAGTGCTAGAGATATGGGACAGGGGGCTTACATCACTTTCTTT
CSARDMGQGAYITFF
>many|TRBV20-1|TRBJ2-1|TRBD2
TGCAGTGCAAACGAGCGGGGCTACAATGAGCAGTTCTTC
CSANERGYNEQFF
>many|TRBV6-1|TRBJ1-5|NA
TGTGCCAGCAGTGAAGCTACAGGAAATCAGCCCCAGCATTTT
CASSEATGNQPQHF
>many|TRBV4-3|TRBJ2-1|NA
TGCGCCAGCAGCCCTCATCCGGGCCCGAGGGGGGACAATGAGCAGTTCTTC
CASSPHPGPRGDNEQFF
>NA|TRBV15|TRBJ2-3|TRBD1
TGTGCCACCAGGCCATTTTGGACAGGGAGCACAGATACGCAGTATTTT
CATRPFWTGSTDTQYF
>NA|TRBV18|TRBJ2-1|NA
TGTGCCAGCTCACAGCTGACTCCGAGCCCCTACAATGAGCAGTTCTTC
CASSQLTPSPYNEQFF
>many|TRBV28|TRBJ1-6|NA
TGTGCCAGCACCTCAAGGCAGGGGAGTGATTCACCCCTCCACTTT
CASTSRQGSDSPLHF
>NA|TRBV2|TRBJ2-1|NA
TGTGCCAGCAGTGCCCGCCAGGGGGGATTCAATGAGCAGTTCTTC
CASSARQGGFNEQFF